This paragraph reports one T cell receptor beta chain. The antigen remains undetermined. TCR beta cDNA libraries included unique molecular identifiers. Input of about 0.9 to 10 million T cells yielded approximately 500,000 cDNA molecules. Each CDR3 protein gets one entry after TCRdb re-called the PCR reads with MiXCR. Of hundreds of thousands of distinct CDR3 sequences listed, roughly three fifths are singletons. This sample stems from a study of post-analysis software for immune sequencing data. On the study more broadly: As for disease course, relapsing-remitting, secondary progressive and progressive-relapsing multiple sclerosis were all included. Study findings and constraints: Relative to controls, patients with multiple sclerosis showed significantly lower normalized Chao1 diversity. About five TRBV segments appeared more often in patients than in controls, and TRBV5-6, TRBV5-1 and TRBV20-1 were among these.

The V and J ends lost 5 bases and 0 bases, in that order; junction bases with no gene match: 6. The CDR3 contains 14 residues. CDR1 is DFQATT and CDR2 is SNEGSKA in the germline V gene (reference sequence). This rearrangement joins TRBV20-1 to TRBJ2-7; 8 bases agree with TRBD2. Input material: blood. This TCR derives from a girl aged 2 to 10 with multiple sclerosis. The CDR3 reads CSALTSAGSYEQYF. In nucleotides, the CDR3 is TGCAGTGCTTTGACTAGCGCCGGCTCCTACGAGCAGTACTTC.